Presented here are 24 T cell receptor beta chains from one specimen sequenced in a study of shared clonotypes between healthy human individuals. As defined, naive CD8 cells were CD45RO-negative and positively selected for CCR7, with terminally differentiated effector memory CD45RA+ cells excluded. TCRdb keeps only in-frame clones here, not all; method: immunoSEQ multiplex PCR. The repertoire has around 1.9 million clones, just over 90% of them found once; the top ten carry approximately 1.7%. The sequenced sample was naive CD8+ T cells from PBMCs. These receptors were collected from a man aged 18-30 years in good health. Some clones in this sample may be carry-over from other donors' samples.

The rearrangement joins TRBV11-2 to TRBJ1-3; D is uncertain. V lost 8 bases and J lost 0, with 11 bases in between. The CDR3 is 14 residues long. Looked up from germline, CDR1 is SGHAT and CDR2 is FQNNGV. CDR3 loop: CASGSTSSGNTIYF. CDR3 nucleotides: TGTGCCAGCGGATCGACTAGCTCTGGAAACACCATATATTTT.

The chain joins TRBV13 to TRBJ2-7, with D hard to call. CDR3 length: 14 residues. Germline V CDR1 and CDR2: PRHDT, FYEKMQ (reference sequence). The V and J ends lost 0 bases and 0 bases respectively, with 6 bases between them. CDR3 amino acids: CASSLGESSYEQYF. CDR3 in DNA: TGTGCCAGCAGCTTAGGTGAAAGCTCCTACGAGCAGTACTTC.

Comments on this clone: The identical CDR3 is also encoded by other nucleotide sequences in the sample. The chain employs TRBV19 and TRBJ2-7, with 8 bases that match TRBD1. CDR1 is LNHDA and CDR2 is SQIVND in the germline V gene (reference sequence). V lost 5 bases to trimming and J lost 3 bases; unmatched junction nucleotides: 6. This CDR3 has 14 amino acids. In nucleotides, the CDR3 is TGTGCCAGTAGTCCGGACAGGGATCGCTACGAGCAGTACTTC. Its translation: CASSPDRDRYEQYF.

V gene TRBV5-4 combines with J gene TRBJ2-7; D is unclear. The ends were cut back, 4 bases at V and 3 bases at J, with 11 bases in the middle. The CDR3 runs to 13 residues. Germline CDR1 SGHNT, CDR2 YYREEE (reference sequence). This CDR3 reads CASSPRRSYEQYF. The CDR3 DNA reads as TGTGCCAGCAGCCCGAGACGGAGCTACGAGCAGTACTTC.

This chain joins TRBV4-1 and TRBJ2-1, with a possible D match to TRBD1 (5 bases). The CDR3 spans 16 residues. Germline CDR1 reads MGHRA; CDR2 reads YSYEKL. V gave up 2 bases and J gave up 8 bases, with 19 bases separating them. This CDR3 is CASSQRFGALVDEQFF. Written as DNA, the CDR3 is TGCGCCAGCAGCCAAAGGTTTGGGGCCCTGGTGGATGAGCAGTTCTTC.

Notes on this clone: Additional DNA sequences in this sample encode the identical CDR3. The chain has TRBV2 and TRBJ1-5; the D is unclear. The CDR3 length is 13 residues. Trimming took 3 bases from V and 4 from J, leaving 7 bases between them. Germline V gene data show CDR1 as SNHLY and CDR2 as FYNNEI. The CDR3 reads CASSERGNQPQHF. The CDR3, as DNA: TGTGCCAGCAGTGAGCGGGGAAATCAGCCCCAGCATTTT.

This clone was found once. The V and J genes are TRBV7-9 and TRBJ1-2; unclear D gene. V was shortened by 0 bases and J by 8 bases, with 10 bases between the two germline ends. CDR1 is SEHNR and CDR2 is FQNEAQ in the germline V gene (reference sequence). The CDR3 extends over 13 amino acids. CDR3 coding DNA: TGTGCCAGCAGCTTAGCGAGTCTAGAAGGCTACACCTTC. Residues: CASSLASLEGYTF.

The J gene is TRBJ1-2, the V gene TRBV29-1; D may be TRBD1 (6 bases). Trimming took 1 base from V and 3 from J, leaving 12 bases between them. Looked up from germline, CDR1 is SQVTM and CDR2 is ANQGSEA. This CDR3 is built from 14 residues. The CDR3 region is CSVEGGGRDYGYTF. The CDR3 nucleotides are TGCAGCGTTGAAGGCGGGGGCAGAGACTATGGCTACACCTTC.

The chain recombines TRBV11-2 with TRBJ2-1; 7 bases align to TRBD2. The V gene's germline CDR1 is SGHAT and CDR2 FQNNGV. V shed 8 bases, J shed 4 bases, and the junction held 17 bases outside the gene matches. This CDR3 is built from 17 residues. The CDR3 loop reads CASFISGRGAGYNEQFF. For the CDR3, the DNA is TGTGCCAGCTTTATCTCAGGGAGGGGAGCGGGGTACAATGAGCAGTTCTTC.

This chain joins TRBV2 and TRBJ1-1; weak D call: TRBD1 (5 bases). The CDR3 consists of 15 residues. V dropped 6 bases and J dropped 1 base, with 15 bases sitting between them. Germline assignment: CDR1 SNHLY and CDR2 FYNNEI. CDR3 residues: CASSLTVPQNTEAFF. CDR3 in DNA: TGTGCCAGCAGCCTGACAGTTCCCCAGAACACTGAAGCTTTCTTT.

The chain employs TRBV9 and TRBJ2-7; TRBD2 aligns across 16 bases. The trim removed 3 bases at V and 9 bases at J, leaving 9 bases unmatched. The CDR3 runs to 16 residues. Germline-derived CDR1 and CDR2 are SGDLS and YYNGEE. CDR3 in amino acids: CASSARTGLAGGRQYF. CDR3 sequence (DNA): TGTGCCAGCAGCGCCCGAACGGGACTAGCGGGAGGGAGGCAGTACTTC.

The chain employs TRBV7-2 and TRBJ2-7; 12 bases align to TRBD1. Germline V gene sequence: CDR1 SGHTA, CDR2 FQGNSA. The CDR3 extends over 18 amino acids. V dropped 3 bases and J dropped 5; count of bases not matched to a gene: 14. Written as DNA, the CDR3 is TGTGCCAGCAGCTTTGTTGTGGGACAGGGGGCCGGGATCAACGAGCAGTACTTC. Amino acids: CASSFVVGQGAGINEQYF.

The chain recombines TRBV9 with TRBJ2-1; D is ambiguous. CDR3 length: 12 residues. V lost 1 base and J lost 12, with 11 bases in between. Germline V gives CDR1 SGDLS, CDR2 YYNGEE. The CDR3 reads CASSVSDPPQFF. The CDR3 DNA reads TGTGCCAGCAGCGTAAGTGACCCACCGCAGTTCTTC.

Turning to this clone: Other DNA sequences in the sample encode the same CDR3. This chain uses TRBV27 with TRBJ2-7, with 8 bases aligning to TRBD1. Per the germline V gene, CDR1 is MNHEY and CDR2 is SMNVEV (reference sequence). V lost 2 bases and J lost 3; bases outside the gene matches: 3. CDR3 length: 14 residues. The CDR3 spells CASSLGTGRYEQYF. The CDR3 region has the DNA TGTGCCAGCAGTTTAGGGACAGGCCGCTACGAGCAGTACTTC.

This clone has more than one count but fewer than ten. The V call is TRBV30, the J call TRBJ1-4, with D hard to call. Trimming took 0 bases from V and 4 from J, leaving 12 bases between them. The CDR3 totals 15 residues. The V gene's germline CDR1 is GTSNPN and CDR2 SVGIG (reference sequence). CDR3 residues: CAWSVRGQLNEKLFF. CDR3 nucleotides: TGTGCCTGGAGTGTACGTGGCCAGCTTAATGAAAAACTGTTTTTT.

This chain links TRBV27 with TRBJ2-2, with 7 bases identical to TRBD1. This CDR3 comprises 14 residues. Germline CDR1 and CDR2: MNHEY and SMNVEV (reference sequence). CDR3 region: CVSSRQGNTGELFF. In DNA form, the CDR3 reads TGTGTCTCGAGTAGACAGGGAAACACCGGGGAGCTGTTTTTT.

V is TRBV6-1 and J is TRBJ1-2, with 9 bases matching TRBD1. The CDR3 is made up of 15 amino acids. In germline, CDR1 is MNHNS, CDR2 SASEGT. The V segment lost 6 bases and the J segment 2 bases; nucleotides outside the gene matches: 7. The CDR3 protein is CASSPPGQGNYGYTF. The CDR3, as DNA: TGTGCCAGCAGCCCTCCGGGACAGGGAAACTATGGCTACACCTTC.

For this clone: Other DNA sequences in this specimen translate into the identical CDR3. The chain has TRBV29-1 and TRBJ1-3, with a weak D call TRBD1 (5 bases). This CDR3 comprises 14 residues. V was cut by 4 bases and J by 0 bases, with 10 bases left in between. Germline CDR1 SQVTM, CDR2 ANQGSEA. The CDR3 DNA reads as TGCAGCGTTGTGGGGGGAAGCTCTGGAAACACCATATATTTT. It codes for CSVVGGSSGNTIYF.

J is TRBJ2-3 and V is TRBV28; maybe TRBD2 (6 bases). With 5 bases removed from V and 1 base from J, the gap between germline ends came to 22 bases. Germline V gene data show CDR1 as MDHEN and CDR2 as SYDVKM. CDR3 length: 18 residues. CDR3 in DNA: TGTGCCAGCAGTACGACCCTTCTTAGCGGAGGGCGCACAGATACGCAGTATTTT. The encoded protein is CASSTTLLSGGRTDTQYF. The variable domain in full, completed from reference TRBV28 and TRBJ2-3, reads DVKVTQSSRYLVKRTGEKVFLECVQDMDHENMFWYRQDPGLGLRLIYFSYDVKMKEKGDIPEGYSVSREKKERFSLILESASTNQTSMYLCASSTTLLSGGRTDTQYFGPGTRLTVL.

This clone was recorded once. In the same sample, other DNA sequences code for this CDR3. The J gene is TRBJ1-2, the V gene TRBV7-9; D not certain. CDR3 length: 14 residues. From germline, CDR1 is SEHNR and CDR2 FQNEAQ (reference sequence). Trimming shortened V by 0 bases and J by 2 bases, and 7 bases separated the two germline ends. The DNA of the CDR3 is TGTGCCAGCAGCTTAGCCCCGGACAACTATGGCTACACCTTC. Translation gives CASSLAPDNYGYTF.

V usage is TRBV27 and J usage is TRBJ1-1; 8 nucleotides agree with TRBD1. The germline V gene encodes CDR1 MNHEY and CDR2 SMNVEV (reference sequence). Germline trimming cut 2 bases from V and 2 bases from J; bases unmatched to any gene: 10. The CDR3 has 17 amino acids. The CDR3 protein is CASSLGFRGRKNTEAFF. The DNA for the CDR3 is TGTGCCAGCAGTTTAGGATTCAGGGGGCGTAAAAACACTGAAGCTTTCTTT.

The chain employs TRBV9 and TRBJ2-5; the match to TRBD1 covers 12 bases. The CDR3 is made up of 17 amino acids. The germline V gene encodes CDR1 SGDLS and CDR2 YYNGEE. Trimming took 4 bases from V and 5 from J; bases not matched to a gene: 12. CDR3 coding DNA: TGTGCCAGCAGCCTAGGGACAGGGGGCAAGATTTTTGAGACCCAGTACTTC. Translating it yields CASSLGTGGKIFETQYF.

The CDR3 is CASSADRYNYGYTF. CDR3 DNA sequence: TGTGCCAGCAGTGCTGATCGGTATAACTATGGCTACACCTTC. The rearrangement uses TRBV6-1 and TRBJ1-2, with D hard to call. Trimming cost V 4 bases and J 1 base, with 10 bases left between them. Per germline, CDR1 MNHNS and CDR2 SASEGT. The CDR3 has 14 amino acids.

As DNA, the CDR3 is TGTGCCAGCAGCTCGGGGGCAGATACGCAGTATTTT. Its translation is CASSSGADTQYF. This chain joins TRBV11-2 and TRBJ2-3; a weak D match, TRBD2 (6 bases). Trimming pared 4 bases from V and 4 bases from J, leaving 6 bases between. Looked up from germline, CDR1 is SGHAT and CDR2 is FQNNGV. This CDR3 is built from 12 residues.